The 20 T cell receptor beta chains reported below all come from one sample, sequenced in a study of identical twins. TCRdb re-called the 5' RACE reads with MiXCR, one entry per CDR3 protein. The table includes around 680,000 distinct CDR3 sequences, less than 10% detected once. The same sample was also used in a study of yellow fever vaccine responses in identical twins.

Sequenced material: PBMCs. The receptors were gathered from a woman between 18 and 29 years old in good health.

This clonotype has a count of ten or more. The V gene is TRBV20-1, the J gene TRBJ2-3; TRBD1 might be the D (6 bases). The V gene lost 2 bases and the J gene lost 0 bases, with 12 bases spanning the gap. The germline CDR1 and CDR2 sequences are DFQATT and SNEGSKA (reference sequence). The CDR3 length is 15 residues. As DNA, the CDR3 is TGCAGTGCTAGAACTGGGACAACTAGCACAGATACGCAGTATTTT. Amino acid sequence: CSARTGTTSTDTQYF.

This clonotype was found a few times. The chain has TRBV12-5 and TRBJ2-1, with a weak D call TRBD2 (6 bases). CDR1 is LGHNT and CDR2 is FRNRAP in the germline V gene. CDR3 length equals 14 residues. V lost 5 bases, J lost 0 bases, and 8 bases lay in between. The CDR3 loop is CASGTGDSYNEQFF. The CDR3 coding sequence is TGTGCTAGTGGTACGGGGGACTCCTACAATGAGCAGTTCTTC. Based on the CDR3 plus reference TRBV12-5 and TRBJ2-1, the full variable domain is DARVTQTPRHKVTEMGQEVTMRCQPILGHNTVFWYRQTMMQGLELLAYFRNRAPLDDSGMPKDRFSAEMPDATLATLKIQPSEPRDSAVYFCASGTGDSYNEQFFGPGTRLTVL.

V gene TRBV7-9 combines with J gene TRBJ1-5; D may be TRBD1 (5 bases). The germline gives CDR1 SEHNR, CDR2 FQNEAQ (reference sequence). The V gene lost 1 base and the J gene lost 1 base, with 8 bases spanning the gap. CDR3 length: 15 amino acids. The CDR3 loop reads CASSLDGGSNQPQHF. Here the CDR3 DNA reads TGTGCCAGCAGCTTAGATGGGGGAAGCAATCAGCCCCAGCATTTT.

This clonotype was counted a few times. This chain connects TRBV5-1 to TRBJ2-7; D perhaps matches TRBD1 (6 bases). The CDR3 is 16 amino acids. CDR1 and CDR2 from the germline V gene are SGHRS and YFSETQ. V lost 4 bases and J lost 1, with 18 bases in between. The DNA for the CDR3 is TGCGCCAGCAGCCAGCATTTACAGACAGGATCCTACGAGCAGTACTTC. It translates to CASSQHLQTGSYEQYF.

This clonotype turned up a few times. The rearrangement uses TRBV6-1 and TRBJ2-1, with 7 nucleotides matching TRBD2. CDR1 and CDR2 (germline): MNHNS, SASEGT. V shed 8 bases, J shed 4 bases, and the junction held 11 bases outside the gene matches. The CDR3 totals 15 residues. The CDR3 nucleotides are TGTGCCAGCGACTTCGGGCTAGCGGAGTACAATGAGCAGTTCTTC. This sequence encodes CASDFGLAEYNEQFF.

This chain connects TRBV27 to TRBJ2-7; 7 nucleotides line up with TRBD2. There are 16 residues in the CDR3. Per the germline V gene, CDR1 is MNHEY and CDR2 is SMNVEV (reference sequence). V lost 5 bases to trimming and J lost 1 base; unmatched junction nucleotides: 11. The CDR3 protein is CASSARDGLESYEQYF. CDR3 DNA sequence: TGTGCCAGCAGTGCCCGGGACGGACTAGAATCCTACGAGCAGTACTTC.

This sequence joins TRBV28 and TRBJ2-1, with TRBD1 matching 8 bases. Germline trimming cut 2 bases from V and 5 bases from J; bases unmatched to any gene: 5. This CDR3 region has 15 residues. Germline assignment: CDR1 MDHEN and CDR2 SYDVKM. The CDR3 is CASSLAGQVDNEQFF. CDR3 nucleotides: TGTGCCAGCAGTTTAGCGGGACAGGTAGACAATGAGCAGTTCTTC.

V gene TRBV6-5 combines with J gene TRBJ2-5; 7 nucleotides line up with TRBD1. The CDR3 loop spans 16 amino acids. The ends lost 4 bases at V and 1 base at J; junction bases unmatched: 9. CDR1 is MNHEY, CDR2 SVGAGI, per germline. This CDR3 is CASSSRDSVPQETQYF. In DNA, the CDR3 is TGTGCCAGCAGTTCTCGGGACAGCGTCCCCCAAGAGACCCAGTACTTC.

The rearrangement links TRBV29-1 to TRBJ2-1; maybe TRBD2 (5 bases). V was trimmed by 8 bases and J by 4 bases, leaving 15 bases between them. CDR3 length: 13 amino acids. Germline V CDR1 and CDR2: SQVTM, ANQGSEA. In nucleotides, the CDR3 is TGCAGCCCCGGCGGGCCGGGGTACAATGAGCAGTTCTTC. As protein: CSPGGPGYNEQFF.

The V gene is TRBV7-6, the J gene TRBJ1-2; 7 bases are a match to TRBD1. J gave up 7 bases and V 6 bases, and 14 bases lay outside the gene matches. The CDR3 contains 15 residues. CDR1 SGHVS and CDR2 FNYEAQ come from the germline V gene. CDR3 residues: CASSQILTGKGGYTF. The DNA of the CDR3 is TGTGCCAGCAGTCAAATCTTGACAGGGAAGGGTGGCTACACCTTC.

The CDR3 DNA is TGTGCCAGCAGCTTAATTTTAGGCCTTCTAGCGGGAGGGTCGGTATACGAGCAGTACTTC. Translating gives CASSLILGLLAGGSVYEQYF. The chain recombines TRBV7-8 with TRBJ2-7; 12 nucleotides agree with TRBD2. The CDR3 runs 20 residues. CDR1 and CDR2 from the germline V gene are SGHVS and FQNEAQ. J was trimmed by 4 bases and V by 2 bases; bases with no gene match: 18.

This clonotype showed up just a few times. V is TRBV5-6 and J is TRBJ2-7, with D tentatively TRBD2 (6 bases). Per the germline V gene, CDR1 is SGHDT and CDR2 is YYEEEE. V lost 6 bases and J 2 bases, leaving 18 bases between the germline ends. The CDR3 consists of 15 residues. This CDR3 reads CASTLLWRDPYEQYF. In DNA, the CDR3 is TGTGCCAGCACCCTGCTATGGCGGGATCCCTACGAGCAGTACTTC.

This clonotype occurred many times. This chain uses TRBV14 with TRBJ2-1; no clear D. Germline V gives CDR1 SGHDN, CDR2 FVKESK. This CDR3 comprises 15 residues. Deletions cut 1 base from V and 4 bases from J, with 11 bases between. CDR3 sequence (DNA): TGTGCCAGCAGCCAAGTGGTACTCGGTTACAATGAGCAGTTCTTC. It translates to CASSQVVLGYNEQFF.

This clonotype was recorded many times. The chain is built from TRBV7-9 and TRBJ2-7; D gene unclear. The V gene's germline CDR1 is SEHNR and CDR2 FQNEAQ (reference sequence). The germline V and J ends were trimmed by 11 bases and 3 bases, with 20 bases remaining between them. The CDR3 has 14 residues. The CDR3 DNA sequence: TGTGCCCACCCACCTCAGGATCCCATCTACGAGCAGTACTTC. This codes for CAHPPQDPIYEQYF.

This clonotype was found a few times. This chain uses TRBV7-2 with TRBJ2-5; D is possibly TRBD2 (6 bases). Germline CDR1 and CDR2: SGHTA and FQGNSA. The CDR3 is 12 residues long. V dropped 4 bases and J dropped 10 bases, with 13 bases sitting between them. The CDR3 here is CASSWGETNQYF. The CDR3 bases are TGTGCCAGCAGCTGGGGGGAGACAAACCAGTACTTC.

This clonotype appeared a few times. This chain links TRBV20-1 with TRBJ2-5; 7 nucleotides align to TRBD1. Looked up from germline, CDR1 is DFQATT and CDR2 is SNEGSKA (reference sequence). Trimming took 0 bases from V and 5 from J; bases not matched to a gene: 9. The CDR3 totals 15 residues. This CDR3 reads CSARDRRQGGETQYF. CDR3 in DNA: TGCAGTGCTAGAGATCGGAGACAGGGCGGGGAGACCCAGTACTTC.

This chain uses TRBV18 with TRBJ2-7; D is unclear. The CDR3 spans 11 residues. Germline values: CDR1 KGHSH, CDR2 LQKENI. V was shortened by 2 bases and J by 7 bases, with 6 bases between the two germline ends. CDR3 in amino acids: CASSPAEEQYF. The CDR3, as DNA: TGTGCCAGCTCACCAGCGGAGGAGCAGTACTTC.

This chain joins TRBV5-1 and TRBJ2-7; D is tentatively TRBD1 or TRBD2 (6 bases each). With 5 bases removed from V and 4 bases from J, the gap between germline ends came to 16 bases. This CDR3 has 14 amino acids. Germline V gives CDR1 SGHRS, CDR2 YFSETQ. The CDR3 nucleotides are TGCGCCAGCAGGCAGGGGACTGGTTTGTACGAGCAGTACTTC. Its translation is CASRQGTGLYEQYF.

The chain is built from TRBV2 and TRBJ2-2; 13 bases align to TRBD2. Germline lookup yields CDR1 SNHLY and CDR2 FYNNEI. V dropped 9 bases and J dropped 4; count of bases not matched to a gene: 11. This CDR3 comprises 17 residues. The DNA for the CDR3 is TGTGCCAGTAGATACTGGGGACTAGCGGGGATCACCGGGGAGCTGTTTTTT. Translation: CASRYWGLAGITGELFF.

This clonotype was detected a few times. The V call is TRBV5-1, the J call TRBJ2-1; D is unclear. This CDR3 is built from 15 residues. Deletions cut 0 bases from V and 2 bases from J, with 9 bases between. Germline lookup yields CDR1 SGHRS and CDR2 YFSETQ. Here the CDR3 reads CASSLGTITYNEQFF. Here the CDR3 DNA reads TGCGCCAGCAGCTTGGGAACTATCACCTACAATGAGCAGTTCTTC.